The clone carrying this T cell receptor beta chain has at least ten counts. The TCRbeta library was prepared with unique molecular identifiers. MiXCR, applied by TCRdb to the PCR reads, yields one record per CDR3 protein. The data hold under 450,000 distinct CDR3 sequences, with 10% to 15% observed a single time. Germline CDR1 is SGHVS and CDR2 is FQNEAQ. The CDR3 totals 16 residues. V shed 5 bases and J 9 bases; nucleotides not matched to a gene: 13. These data belong to a study of T-cell reconstitution after alpha-beta-depleted transplantation in children. The receptor comes from a human donor who donated a stem cell graft to a child with Fanconi anemia. J is TRBJ2-1 and V is TRBV7-8; 10 positions agree with TRBD1. The source was PBMCs, collected from the stem cell graft. This CDR3 is CASSLITGTGVLEQFF. The CDR3 coding sequence is TGTGCCAGCAGCCTTATAACCGGGACAGGGGTACTTGAGCAGTTCTTC.